The 7 T cell receptor beta chains listed next were all sequenced from one sample in a study of OX40 agonist ivuxolimab in advanced cancers. Method: immunoSEQ multiplex PCR; TCRdb's copy keeps in-frame clones and lacks some. In the table there are tens of thousands of clones, roughly 84% of which are singletons. The sequencing used CD4+ or CD8+ T cells sorted from blood, collected in a trial of the OX40 agonist ivuxolimab. The receptor set was obtained from an adult with an advanced solid tumor such as melanoma, head and neck, liver or kidney cancer.

The chain has TRBV5-5 and TRBJ2-7, with 8 bases fitting TRBD1. V gave up 4 bases and J gave up 4 bases; unmatched junction bases: 13. The CDR3 has 16 residues. Germline CDR1 SGHKS, CDR2 YYEKEE (reference sequence). The CDR3 here is CASSLQSGGLLYEQYF. Here the CDR3 DNA reads TGTGCCAGCAGCCTACAGTCAGGGGGCCTCCTATACGAGCAGTACTTC.

This clone has just one count. The chain is built from TRBV19 and TRBJ2-5; a possible D gene is TRBD1 (6 bases). V was pared by 3 bases and J by 4 bases, with 9 bases between. This CDR3 has 13 residues. Germline CDR1 is LNHDA and CDR2 is SQIVND (reference sequence). CDR3 sequence reads: CASSMGAGETQYF. CDR3 sequence (DNA): TGTGCCAGTAGTATGGGGGCTGGAGAGACCCAGTACTTC.

The genes are TRBV5-1 and TRBJ2-5; 7 bases are a match to TRBD1. The length of the CDR3 is 14 residues. Germline trimming cut 6 bases from V and 1 base from J; bases unmatched to any gene: 6. Germline V gene sequence: CDR1 SGHRS, CDR2 YFSETQ. CDR3 loop: CASKSGQAQETQYF. The DNA of the CDR3 is TGCGCCAGCAAATCTGGACAGGCCCAAGAGACCCAGTACTTC.

In its sample, this clone ranks as medium-sized (0.01 to 0.1%). V and J are TRBV25-1 and TRBJ1-5, with 8 bases lining up with TRBD1. From germline, CDR1 is MGHDK and CDR2 SYGVNS. The CDR3 extends over 13 amino acids. V lost 4 bases, J lost 7 bases, and 3 bases stayed unmatched. CDR3 nucleotide sequence: TGTGCCAGCAGTGGGACAGGGTACCAGCCCCAGCATTTT. This sequence encodes CASSGTGYQPQHF.

This clone ranks as medium-sized. The chain couples TRBV5-4 to TRBJ2-1; D call uncertain. Deletions cut 0 bases from V and 7 bases from J, with 8 bases between. The length of the CDR3 is 13 residues. CDR1 and CDR2 (germline): SGHNT, YYREEE (reference sequence). CDR3 residues: CASSLGSRNEQFF. CDR3 bases: TGTGCCAGCAGCTTGGGGTCCAGGAATGAGCAGTTCTTC.

The chain couples TRBV5-1 to TRBJ2-3; 8 nucleotides match TRBD1. After removal of 3 bases from V and 3 bases from J, the junction contained 0 bases not matched to a gene. The germline V gene has CDR1 SGHRS and CDR2 YFSETQ. This CDR3 has 13 amino acids. The CDR3 protein is CASSWDRTDTQYF. As DNA, the CDR3 is TGCGCCAGCAGCTGGGACAGGACAGATACGCAGTATTTT.

There are a few counts of this clone. The rearrangement uses TRBV7-2 and TRBJ1-2, with TRBD1 identical over 9 bases. V lost 4 bases, J lost 6 bases, and 6 bases stayed unmatched. The CDR3 covers 14 residues. Germline CDR1 and CDR2: SGHTA and FQGNSA. This CDR3 reads CASSSRDRADGYTF. In DNA form, the CDR3 reads TGTGCCAGCAGCTCCCGGGACAGGGCAGATGGCTACACCTTC.